Presented here are 12 T cell receptor beta chains from one specimen sequenced in a study of blood T cells in healthy people across ages. Alongside a J-beta primer mix, a sample-barcoded 5' primer served in a second PCR lasting roughly 6 to 11 cycles. TCRdb re-analysed the 5' RACE reads in MiXCR, keeping a single row per CDR3 protein. The data hold some 1.4 million distinct CDR3 sequences, with 42% observed a single time. The specimen was blood. The receptors derive from a woman between 18 and 30 years old in good health.

V usage is TRBV4-1 and J usage is TRBJ1-3; D is ambiguous. CDR3 length: 16 amino acids. Trimming cost V 0 bases and J 1 base, with 10 bases left between them. Germline lookup yields CDR1 MGHRA and CDR2 YSYEKL. CDR3 DNA: TGCGCCAGCAGCCAAGATAAACTAGGATCTGGAAACACCATATATTTT. Translation: CASSQDKLGSGNTIYF.

Remarks on this clonotype: This CDR3 is missing its conserved last phenylalanine or tryptophan, likely due to a read error. The gene calls are TRBV12-3 or TRBV12-4 and TRBJ2-3; possible D gene TRBD1, 5 bases. The CDR3 spans 13 residues. V lost 2 bases and J lost 4, with 7 bases in between. The CDR3 nucleotides read TGTGCCAGCAGTTTATGGGGCGCAGATACGCAGTATTCC. Translating gives CASSLWGADTQYS.

The chain is built from TRBV25-1 and TRBJ2-3, with 7 bases that match TRBD2. This CDR3 comprises 15 residues. V dropped 4 bases and J dropped 0; count of bases not matched to a gene: 4. In germline, CDR1 is MGHDK, CDR2 SYGVNS. CDR3 loop: CASSVTGGSTDTQYF. CDR3 DNA: TGTGCCAGCAGTGTAACGGGGGGAAGCACAGATACGCAGTATTTT.

V and J are TRBV6-1 and TRBJ2-1; TRBD2 agrees at 8 bases. J lost 3 bases, V lost 10 bases, and 11 bases had no gene match. Looked up from germline, CDR1 is MNHNS and CDR2 is SASEGT. The CDR3 spans 15 residues. Here the CDR3 DNA reads TGTGCCACCCGGGGGGGGGTTCAATTCTACAATGAGCAGTTCTTC. The encoded protein is CATRGGVQFYNEQFF.

This clonotype occurred a few times. The gene calls are TRBV7-9 and TRBJ2-1, with D possibly being TRBD1 (5 bases). Trimming removed 2 bases from V and 8 bases from J, with 10 bases in between. Germline V gene lookup returns CDR1 SEHNR and CDR2 FQNEAQ (reference sequence). The CDR3 contains 13 residues. DNA for the CDR3: TGTGCCAGCAGCTTAAGTATCAGGGATGAGCAGTTCTTC. This sequence encodes CASSLSIRDEQFF.

The rearrangement links TRBV7-9 to TRBJ2-5; 8 bases line up with TRBD2. The CDR3 is made up of 14 amino acids. Germline CDR1 SEHNR, CDR2 FQNEAQ (reference sequence). Germline trimming cut 5 bases from V and 1 base from J; bases unmatched to any gene: 3. The CDR3 protein is CASSIGLAQETQYF. Here the CDR3 DNA reads TGTGCCAGCAGCATCGGACTAGCCCAAGAGACCCAGTACTTC. Supplemented by reference TRBV7-9 and TRBJ2-5, the full variable domain reads DTGVSQNPRHKITKRGQNVTFRCDPISEHNRLYWYRQTLGQGPEFLTYFQNEAQLEKSRLLSDRFSAERPKGSFSTLEIQRTEQGDSAMYLCASSIGLAQETQYFGPGTRLLVL.

The V call is TRBV27, the J call TRBJ2-7; 8 bases agree with TRBD1. The V segment lost 5 bases and the J segment 3 bases; nucleotides outside the gene matches: 12. The germline CDR1 and CDR2 sequences are MNHEY and SMNVEV (reference sequence). The CDR3 sequence is 16 residues long. CDR3 coding DNA: TGTGCCAGCAGTCTCACGCCAGGGGGCCAGTACTACGAGCAGTACTTC. Translated: CASSLTPGGQYYEQYF.

The V gene is TRBV6-6, the J gene TRBJ1-6; a weak D match, TRBD1 (5 bases). In germline, CDR1 is MNHNY, CDR2 SVGAGI (reference sequence). V was cut by 2 bases and J by 9 bases, with 11 bases left in between. This CDR3 contains 14 residues. The CDR3 here is CASSYLGDGSPLHF. In DNA form, the CDR3 reads TGTGCCAGCAGTTACCTGGGGGATGGTTCACCCCTCCACTTT.

The gene calls are TRBV2 and TRBJ1-4; TRBD1 agrees at 7 bases. This CDR3 has 16 amino acids. Germline V gene lookup returns CDR1 SNHLY and CDR2 FYNNEI. V dropped 4 bases and J dropped 0; count of bases not matched to a gene: 5. CDR3 DNA sequence: TGTGCCAGCAGTGGCCGGGACAGCGCAACTAATGAAAAACTGTTTTTT. Amino acids: CASSGRDSATNEKLFF.

The chain carries TRBV15 and TRBJ2-3, with TRBD2 matching over 15 bases. Germline V gives CDR1 LNHNV, CDR2 YYDKDF (reference sequence). The ends lost 5 bases at V and 6 bases at J; junction bases unmatched: 9. The CDR3 spans 17 residues. CDR3 in amino acids: CATSGLAGGPGLDTQYF. CDR3 coding DNA: TGTGCCACCAGCGGACTAGCGGGAGGGCCGGGGTTGGATACGCAGTATTTT. Using reference TRBV15 and TRBJ2-3 for the parts outside the CDR3, the full variable domain is DAMVIQNPRYQVTQFGKPVTLSCSQTLNHNVMYWYQQKSSQAPKLLFHYYDKDFNNEADTPDNFQSRRPNTSFCFLDIRSPGLGDTAMYLCATSGLAGGPGLDTQYFGPGTRLTVL.

This clonotype was seen more than once but under ten times. The chain employs TRBV28 and TRBJ1-5; TRBD1 matches at 7 bases. CDR3 length equals 14 residues. CDR1 and CDR2 from the germline V gene are MDHEN and SYDVKM. The V segment lost 7 bases and the J segment 13 bases; nucleotides outside the gene matches: 16. CDR3 amino acids: CASIKTGPTSEQHF. The CDR3 DNA is TGTGCCAGCATCAAGACAGGGCCAACCTCGGAACAGCATTTT.

The CDR3 spells CASRNRGGAGDTQYF. CDR3 nucleotides: TGTGCCAGCAGGAATCGCGGGGGGGCCGGGGATACGCAGTATTTT. The chain recombines TRBV2 with TRBJ2-3; TRBD2 matches 9 bases. With V trimmed by 6 bases and J by 6 bases, 10 bases remained unmatched. Germline-derived CDR1 and CDR2 are SNHLY and FYNNEI. The CDR3 runs to 15 residues.